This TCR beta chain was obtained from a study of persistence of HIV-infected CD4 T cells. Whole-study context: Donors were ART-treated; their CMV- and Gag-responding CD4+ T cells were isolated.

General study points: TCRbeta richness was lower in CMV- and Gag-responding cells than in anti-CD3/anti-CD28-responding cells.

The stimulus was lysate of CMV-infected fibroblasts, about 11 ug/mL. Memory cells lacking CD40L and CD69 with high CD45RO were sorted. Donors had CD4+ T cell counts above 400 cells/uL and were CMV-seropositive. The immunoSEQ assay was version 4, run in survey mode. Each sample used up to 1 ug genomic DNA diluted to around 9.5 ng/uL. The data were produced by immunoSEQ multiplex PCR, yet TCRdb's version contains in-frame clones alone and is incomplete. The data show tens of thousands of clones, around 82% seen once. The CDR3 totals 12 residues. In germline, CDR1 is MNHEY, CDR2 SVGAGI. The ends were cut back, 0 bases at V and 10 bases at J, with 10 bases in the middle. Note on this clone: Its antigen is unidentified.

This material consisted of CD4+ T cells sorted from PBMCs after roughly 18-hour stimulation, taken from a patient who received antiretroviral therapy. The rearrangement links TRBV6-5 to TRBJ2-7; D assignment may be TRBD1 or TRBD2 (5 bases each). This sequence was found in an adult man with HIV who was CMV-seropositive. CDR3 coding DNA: TGTGCCAGCAGTTACTCTGGGGACGCTCAGTACTTC. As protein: CASSYSGDAQYF.